Following are 14 T cell receptor beta chains from one sample sequenced in a study of blood T cell repertoires in COVID-19. Some clones are missing from TCRdb's copy, which holds only in-frame ones; the method was immunoSEQ multiplex PCR. Counted here are roughly 250,000 clones, roughly 87% occurring once; the ten biggest clones make up 6% to 7%. Sample: PBMCs or T cells enriched from blood (not recorded which). The source is a woman aged 25 to 39 with acute COVID-19.

V and J are TRBV9 and TRBJ2-5, with no clear D. Germline V CDR1 and CDR2: SGDLS, YYNGEE. The CDR3 sequence is 13 residues long. Trimming cost V 3 bases and J 0 bases, with 6 bases left between them. This chain's CDR3 is CASSANDQETQYF. As DNA, the CDR3 is TGTGCCAGCAGCGCCAATGACCAAGAGACCCAGTACTTC.

The chain employs TRBV7-9 and TRBJ2-5; 12 bases line up with TRBD2. The ends lost 4 bases at V and 6 bases at J; junction bases unmatched: 12. The CDR3 spans 17 residues. Germline loops: CDR1 SEHNR, CDR2 FQNEAQ (reference sequence). The CDR3 loop reads CASSWAPSGGVQKTQYF. Here the CDR3 DNA reads TGTGCCAGCAGCTGGGCACCTAGCGGGGGGGTTCAAAAGACCCAGTACTTC. Using reference TRBV7-9 and TRBJ2-5 for the parts outside the CDR3, the full variable domain is DTGVSQNPRHKITKRGQNVTFRCDPISEHNRLYWYRQTLGQGPEFLTYFQNEAQLEKSRLLSDRFSAERPKGSFSTLEIQRTEQGDSAMYLCASSWAPSGGVQKTQYFGPGTRLLVL.

The CDR3 sequence: CASRLTGGTYNEQFF. CDR3 in DNA: TGTGCCAGTAGGCTTACAGGGGGCACCTACAATGAGCAGTTCTTC. The chain links TRBV19 to TRBJ2-1; 9 bases fit TRBD1. The germline CDR1 and CDR2 sequences are LNHDA and SQIVND (reference sequence). This CDR3 comprises 15 residues. V gave up 6 bases and J gave up 2 bases; unmatched junction bases: 5.

This clone was found a few times. The chain combines TRBV14 with TRBJ1-4; no clear D gene. Germline values: CDR1 SGHDN, CDR2 FVKESK. The CDR3 has 15 residues. The V gene lost 4 bases and the J gene lost 0 bases, with 9 bases spanning the gap. DNA for the CDR3: TGTGCCAGCAGCCCGTCAGTTGCAACTAATGAAAAACTGTTTTTT. As protein: CASSPSVATNEKLFF.

This sequence joins TRBV5-4 and TRBJ2-7, with 11 bases lining up with TRBD1. CDR3 length equals 15 residues. The germline CDR1 and CDR2 sequences are SGHNT and YYREEE (reference sequence). V was pared by 3 bases and J by 0 bases, with 2 bases of the junction left unmatched. The DNA of the CDR3 is TGTGCCAGCAGCTGGACAGGGGGCAGCTCCTACGAGCAGTACTTC. The encoded protein is CASSWTGGSSYEQYF.

The CDR3 sequence is CASSLEGTSGYNEQFF. The CDR3 DNA follows: TGTGCCAGCAGCTTAGAAGGGACTAGCGGATACAATGAGCAGTTCTTC. The V gene is TRBV7-3, the J gene TRBJ2-1, with TRBD2 matching over 11 bases. V dropped 2 bases and J dropped 4; count of bases not matched to a gene: 4. The CDR3 totals 16 residues. Germline V gene lookup returns CDR1 SGHTA and CDR2 FQGTGA.

V gene TRBV7-2 combines with J gene TRBJ1-6, with D uncertain. The CDR3 totals 16 residues. The germline V gene encodes CDR1 SGHTA and CDR2 FQGNSA. Trimming left V 5 bases short and J 0 bases short, with 11 bases between. This CDR3 is CASSPDASSYNSPLHF. CDR3 bases: TGTGCCAGCAGCCCAGACGCTAGCTCCTATAATTCACCCCTCCACTTT.

The chain uses TRBV19 and TRBJ1-1; D unresolved. The V gene's germline CDR1 is LNHDA and CDR2 SQIVND (reference sequence). V lost 4 bases, J lost 5 bases, and 8 bases lay in between. The CDR3 spans 12 residues. The CDR3 DNA is TGTGCCAGTAGTAGCGGGTTAACTGAAGCTTTCTTT. Protein sequence: CASSSGLTEAFF.

This sequence joins TRBV2 and TRBJ2-7; 12 bases align to TRBD2. After removal of 7 bases from V and 7 bases from J, the junction contained 8 bases not matched to a gene. CDR3 size: 14 residues. Germline-derived CDR1 and CDR2 are SNHLY and FYNNEI. For the CDR3, the DNA is TGTGCCAGCACCGAGACTAGCGGGAGTCGTGAGCAGTACTTC. It translates to CASTETSGSREQYF.

The chain recombines TRBV5-1 with TRBJ1-1, with D perhaps TRBD1 (5 bases). CDR3 length: 14 amino acids. Germline V gene lookup returns CDR1 SGHRS and CDR2 YFSETQ. The V and J ends lost 4 bases and 4 bases respectively, with 14 bases between them. The CDR3 here is CASSPGGRITEAFF. CDR3 DNA: TGCGCCAGCAGCCCCGGGGGACGGATCACTGAAGCTTTCTTT.

This clone was detected a few times. The V gene is TRBV6-4, the J gene TRBJ2-3; 12 bases map to TRBD2. V lost 5 bases and J lost 3; bases outside the gene matches: 6. The CDR3 totals 16 residues. CDR1 is MRHNA and CDR2 is SNTAGT in the germline V gene. CDR3 nucleotide sequence: TGTGCCAGCAGTCCCACCGGGACTAGCGGGACAGATACGCAGTATTTT. Its protein product is CASSPTGTSGTDTQYF.

The table lists this clone with a count of one. This chain links TRBV28 with TRBJ1-5, with D tentatively TRBD1 (5 bases). The V end was cut by 5 bases, the J end by 0 bases, with 11 bases between. CDR1 is MDHEN, CDR2 SYDVKM, per germline. This CDR3 region has 15 residues. Here the CDR3 DNA reads TGTGCCAGCAGTCCACAGGTTGTTAGCAATCAGCCCCAGCATTTT. Its translation: CASSPQVVSNQPQHF.

The V gene is TRBV5-1, the J gene TRBJ1-6, with a weak D call TRBD1 (5 bases). Trimming pared 3 bases from V and 8 bases from J, leaving 15 bases between. From germline, CDR1 is SGHRS and CDR2 YFSETQ. The CDR3 extends over 15 amino acids. In nucleotides, the CDR3 is TGCGCCAGCAGCTCGGCCCTAGGGACTCATTCACCCCTCCACTTT. This gives the protein CASSSALGTHSPLHF.

The chain employs TRBV28 and TRBJ1-3, with D unclear. The CDR3 covers 15 residues. Germline CDR1 and CDR2: MDHEN and SYDVKM. Between the trimmed V and J ends, which lost 1 base and 2 bases, there was a span of 9 bases. The CDR3 loop reads CASSLSAGTGNTIYF. The DNA of the CDR3 is TGTGCCAGCAGTTTATCGGCGGGGACTGGAAACACCATATATTTT.